The 28 T cell receptor beta chains below were found in one sample sequenced in a study of blood T cell repertoires in COVID-19. Method: immunoSEQ multiplex PCR; TCRdb's copy keeps in-frame clones and lacks some. The data show about 480,000 clones, approximately 90% seen once. Input material: peripheral blood. All receptors come from a woman aged 25 to 39 with acute or convalescent COVID-19.

This chain connects TRBV6-1 to TRBJ2-7; 8 bases fit TRBD1. CDR3 length equals 12 residues. CDR1 is MNHNS and CDR2 is SASEGT in the germline V gene. J lost 7 bases, V lost 5 bases, and 4 bases had no gene match. The DNA for the CDR3 is TGTGCCAGCAGTCAGACAGGGGATGAGCAGTACTTC. Translating it yields CASSQTGDEQYF.

The chain joins TRBV29-1 to TRBJ1-1; 11 nucleotides agree with TRBD1. The germline V gene has CDR1 SQVTM and CDR2 ANQGSEA. Trimming removed 6 bases from V and 10 bases from J; junction bases left unmatched: 4. The CDR3 contains 11 residues. This CDR3 reads CSVAGTGGAFF. As DNA, the CDR3 is TGCAGCGTCGCCGGGACAGGGGGAGCTTTCTTT.

The V gene is TRBV10-3, the J gene TRBJ1-6; tentative D call: TRBD1 (6 bases). Per the germline V gene, CDR1 is ENHRY and CDR2 is SYGVKD. The germline V and J ends were trimmed by 3 bases and 10 bases, with 10 bases remaining between them. The CDR3 length is 13 residues. The CDR3 bases are TGTGCCATCAGTGAAGGGGGAAGGTCACCCCTCCACTTT. It codes for CAISEGGRSPLHF.

The chain employs TRBV28 and TRBJ2-1; 11 bases are shared with TRBD2. The ends lost 3 bases at V and 4 bases at J; junction bases unmatched: 5. This CDR3 has 16 residues. From germline, CDR1 is MDHEN and CDR2 SYDVKM. CDR3 residues: CASSLWGLAAYNEQFF. CDR3 sequence (DNA): TGTGCCAGCAGTTTGTGGGGACTAGCGGCATACAATGAGCAGTTCTTC.

The chain links TRBV6-1 to TRBJ2-7; D call uncertain. The V gene's germline CDR1 is MNHNS and CDR2 SASEGT. The ends were cut back, 0 bases at V and 5 bases at J, with 8 bases in the middle. This CDR3 spans 13 amino acids. The CDR3 here is CASSEARVNEQYF. CDR3 bases: TGTGCCAGCAGTGAAGCACGAGTAAACGAGCAGTACTTC.

The J gene is TRBJ2-7, the V gene TRBV5-1, with a tentative D call TRBD1 (6 bases). Germline CDR1 is SGHRS and CDR2 is YFSETQ. The V and J ends lost 4 bases and 1 base respectively, with 15 bases between them. CDR3 size: 15 residues. The CDR3 sequence is CASSPGTGNSYEQYF. In nucleotides, the CDR3 is TGCGCCAGCAGCCCGGGAACAGGGAATTCCTACGAGCAGTACTTC.

This clone was detected once. The chain combines TRBV7-2 with TRBJ2-1; the D gene is possibly TRBD2 (6 bases). This CDR3 comprises 17 residues. The ends were cut back, 4 bases at V and 0 bases at J, with 16 bases in the middle. CDR1 and CDR2 (germline): SGHTA, FQGNSA. The CDR3 sequence: CASSSTLAGSSYNEQFF. For the CDR3, the DNA is TGTGCCAGCAGCTCCACCCTTGCGGGGAGCTCCTACAATGAGCAGTTCTTC.

This clone was detected a few times. The J gene is TRBJ1-6, the V gene TRBV7-2, with D possibly TRBD1 on 5 matching bases. Germline loops: CDR1 SGHTA, CDR2 FQGNSA. Trimming took off 4 bases at V and 8 bases at J, with 15 bases between the two ends. This CDR3 is built from 15 residues. The CDR3 DNA is TGTGCCAGCAGCTCAGCTATCGCGGGGGATTCACCCCTCCACTTT. It is translated as CASSSAIAGDSPLHF.

This clone was detected only a few times. J is TRBJ2-7 and V is TRBV5-8; a possible D gene is TRBD1 (6 bases). The V end was cut by 0 bases, the J end by 3 bases, with 13 bases between. CDR3 length equals 15 residues. The V gene's germline CDR1 is SGHTS and CDR2 YDEGEE. The DNA for the CDR3 is TGTGCCAGCAGCTTGGAGCGACAGGTCCACTACGAGCAGTACTTC. Translated: CASSLERQVHYEQYF.

The V gene is TRBV12-5, the J gene TRBJ2-2; a possible D gene is TRBD1 (6 bases). The germline V gene encodes CDR1 LGHNT and CDR2 FRNRAP. CDR3 length: 14 residues. V dropped 7 bases and J dropped 0 bases, with 9 bases sitting between them. This CDR3 reads CASEDSSNTGELFF. As DNA, the CDR3 is TGTGCTAGTGAGGACAGCTCGAACACCGGGGAGCTGTTTTTT.

This clone was observed a handful of times. J is TRBJ1-5 and V is TRBV7-2, with 7 bases identical to TRBD1. The V segment lost 5 bases and the J segment 0 bases; nucleotides outside the gene matches: 4. This CDR3 region has 15 residues. Germline assignment: CDR1 SGHTA and CDR2 FQGNSA. The CDR3 protein is CASSPTGYSNQPQHF. The CDR3 DNA is TGTGCCAGCAGCCCGACAGGGTATAGCAATCAGCCCCAGCATTTT.

The chain carries TRBV5-6 and TRBJ2-5; a weak D match, TRBD2 (5 bases). V lost 1 base to trimming and J lost 3 bases, with 10 bases between them. Germline V gene sequence: CDR1 SGHDT, CDR2 YYEEEE. This CDR3 is built from 14 residues. In DNA form, the CDR3 reads TGTGCCAGCAGCTTGTCAGCGGCAGAAGAGACCCAGTACTTC. As protein: CASSLSAAEETQYF.

V is TRBV2 and J is TRBJ1-3, with TRBD1 as a possible D gene (5 bases). The V gene's germline CDR1 is SNHLY and CDR2 FYNNEI. V was trimmed by 5 bases and J by 2 bases, leaving 16 bases between them. This CDR3 is 16 amino acids long. CDR3 nucleotide sequence: TGTGCCAGCAGTACCATTCCGGGGGGGGCTGGAAACACCATATATTTT. Its translation is CASSTIPGGAGNTIYF. Combining the CDR3 with reference TRBV2 and TRBJ1-3 gives the whole variable domain EPEVTQTPSHQVTQMGQEVILRCVPISNHLYFYWYRQILGQKVEFLVSFYNNEISEKSEIFDDQFSVERPDGSNFTLKIRSTKLEDSAMYFCASSTIPGGAGNTIYFGEGSWLTVV.

Only one count was recorded for this clone. V gene TRBV6-1 combines with J gene TRBJ2-7, with TRBD1 matching over 7 bases. Germline lookup yields CDR1 MNHNS and CDR2 SASEGT. Trimming at V came to 3 bases and at J to 0 bases, leaving 2 bases not matched to a gene. The CDR3 is 14 amino acids. Here the CDR3 DNA reads TGTGCCAGCAGTGACCCAGGGGGCTCCTACGAGCAGTACTTC. Its translation is CASSDPGGSYEQYF.

The V gene is TRBV5-1, the J gene TRBJ2-7; tentative D call: TRBD1 (6 bases). In germline, CDR1 is SGHRS, CDR2 YFSETQ. CDR3 length equals 14 residues. Trimming left V 6 bases short and J 6 bases short, with 19 bases between. DNA of the CDR3: TGCGCCAGCAAACCGGGACATACAATCCTCGAGCAGTACTTC. Its protein is CASKPGHTILEQYF.

The chain recombines TRBV7-9 with TRBJ1-4, with 7 bases that match TRBD1. V lost 1 base to trimming and J lost 16 bases; unmatched junction nucleotides: 9. This CDR3 comprises 13 residues. The germline CDR1 and CDR2 sequences are SEHNR and FQNEAQ (reference sequence). The CDR3, as DNA: TGTGCCAGCAGCTTAGGACAGGGAACATGGAAGTTTTTT. Protein: CASSLGQGTWKFF.

This chain links TRBV19 with TRBJ1-4; 10 positions match TRBD1. This CDR3 is 19 amino acids long. J gave up 4 bases and V 5 bases, and 16 bases lay outside the gene matches. CDR1 is LNHDA and CDR2 is SQIVND in the germline V gene (reference sequence). This CDR3 reads CASSGPGTGAPLDNEKLFF. The CDR3 nucleotides are TGTGCCAGTAGTGGACCCGGGACAGGGGCACCTTTGGATAATGAAAAACTGTTTTTT.

This clone was seen a single time. The chain carries TRBV28 and TRBJ2-3, with D perhaps TRBD1 (5 bases). Germline-derived CDR1 and CDR2 are MDHEN and SYDVKM. V lost 1 base to trimming and J lost 3 bases, with 11 bases between them. This CDR3 comprises 15 residues. This chain's CDR3 is CASSLSSGLTDTQYF. The CDR3 DNA reads TGTGCCAGCAGTTTATCGTCAGGGCTGACAGATACGCAGTATTTT.

V is TRBV5-1 and J is TRBJ2-7; D uncertain. The germline V and J ends were trimmed by 0 bases and 5 bases, with 21 bases remaining between them. The germline V gene has CDR1 SGHRS and CDR2 YFSETQ. The CDR3 consists of 17 residues. The CDR3 sequence: CASSLAGVYRRSHEQYF. In nucleotides, the CDR3 is TGCGCCAGCAGCTTGGCCGGAGTATATCGCAGAAGCCACGAGCAGTACTTC.

V gene TRBV6-6 combines with J gene TRBJ1-6; D gene uncertain. The germline V and J ends were trimmed by 0 bases and 5 bases, with 5 bases remaining between them. CDR1 is MNHNY and CDR2 is SVGAGI in the germline V gene (reference sequence). CDR3 length: 14 amino acids. CDR3 amino acids: CASSYSGDNSPLHF. The CDR3 DNA follows: TGTGCCAGCAGTTACTCCGGGGATAATTCACCCCTCCACTTT.

The chain couples TRBV7-9 to TRBJ2-5; D is unresolved. CDR1 is SEHNR, CDR2 FQNEAQ, per germline (reference sequence). The CDR3 runs to 13 residues. V lost 2 bases and J 3 bases, leaving 7 bases between the germline ends. The CDR3 loop reads CASSLFSEETQYF. CDR3 coding DNA: TGTGCCAGCAGCTTATTTTCGGAAGAGACCCAGTACTTC.

The V call is TRBV27, the J call TRBJ2-1; TRBD2 agrees at 10 bases. CDR1 and CDR2 (germline): MNHEY, SMNVEV (reference sequence). The length of the CDR3 is 15 residues. J lost 6 bases, V lost 2 bases, and 4 bases had no gene match. CDR3 region: CASSLRLAGINEQFF. In DNA, the CDR3 is TGTGCCAGCAGTTTAAGACTAGCGGGTATCAATGAGCAGTTCTTC.

The V call is TRBV7-9, the J call TRBJ1-3, with a weak D call TRBD1 (5 bases). CDR3 length equals 16 residues. Germline loops: CDR1 SEHNR, CDR2 FQNEAQ (reference sequence). V was trimmed by 1 base and J by 1 base, leaving 11 bases between them. The CDR3 nucleotides read TGTGCCAGCAGCTTAGACCCTCGGGGGTCTGGAAACACCATATATTTT. The encoded protein is CASSLDPRGSGNTIYF. Variable domain in full (rest from reference TRBV7-9 and TRBJ1-3): DTGVSQNPRHKITKRGQNVTFRCDPISEHNRLYWYRQTLGQGPEFLTYFQNEAQLEKSRLLSDRFSAERPKGSFSTLEIQRTEQGDSAMYLCASSLDPRGSGNTIYFGEGSWLTVV.

This chain uses TRBV21-1 with TRBJ1-4; the D call of TRBD1 is as the table states it, not checked on the DNA. TRBV21-1 is marked as a pseudogene. The CDR3 length is 15 residues. Here the CDR3 DNA reads TGTGCCAGCAGCAAATCGCCTCAGGGGAATGAAAAACTGTTTTTT. This translates into CASSKSPQGNEKLFF.

The chain employs TRBV6-5 and TRBJ2-3; 12 nucleotides line up with TRBD2. Germline V gives CDR1 MNHEY, CDR2 SVGAGI. This CDR3 comprises 15 residues. After removal of 4 bases from V and 7 bases from J, the junction contained 6 bases not matched to a gene. The CDR3 bases are TGTGCCAGCAGTTCGAGGACTAGCGGGGTCAATACGCAGTATTTT. Translating gives CASSSRTSGVNTQYF.

J is TRBJ1-1 and V is TRBV19, with no clear D. This CDR3 comprises 15 residues. CDR1 and CDR2 (germline): LNHDA, SQIVND (reference sequence). V was shortened by 3 bases and J by 8 bases, with 19 bases between the two germline ends. The CDR3 nucleotides are TGTGCCAGTAGTATCCCTTCCTTATACAGAAAAGAAGCTTTCTTT. This encodes CASSIPSLYRKEAFF.

The rearrangement joins TRBV28 to TRBJ1-3; D is perhaps TRBD1 (6 bases). V was trimmed by 5 bases and J by 5 bases, leaving 13 bases between them. The CDR3 is made up of 14 amino acids. CDR1 and CDR2 (germline): MDHEN, SYDVKM. The DNA of the CDR3 is TGTGCCAGCAGTCCCCAGGGGCCCAGAAACACCATATATTTT. Translated: CASSPQGPRNTIYF.

The chain has TRBV12-1 and TRBJ2-5; the table's D call, TRBD1, has no DNA check behind it. TRBV12-1 counts as a pseudogene. The CDR3 has 14 amino acids. CDR3 DNA sequence: TGTGCCAGCAGCAGACAGGGGGGTCGGGAGACCCAGTACTTC. Protein: CASSRQGGRETQYF.